Listed here is a single TCR beta chain. Per germline, CDR1 LGHDT and CDR2 YNNKEL (reference sequence). The V end was cut by 7 bases, the J end by 2 bases, with 17 bases between. The CDR3 runs 15 residues. The data were obtained in a study of blood T cell repertoires in COVID-19. Study overall: COVID-19 samples collected from the United States, Italy and Spain covered acute and convalescent phases. The cDNA or gDNA used as material had been derived from T cells, B-cell-depleted T cells, or PBMCs.

Authors' analysis steps: Reference gene primer amplification gave estimated nucleated cell counts. Assay: immunoSEQ multiplex PCR; the TCRdb copy retains only in-frame clones and omits some. V, J and clone size derive from that table, while D and trimming were established from the DNA sequence. Of more than 100,000 clones in the sample, about 87% were seen once. The receptor comes from a man aged 50 to 60 with active COVID-19. This rearrangement joins TRBV3-1 (or the pseudogene TRBV3-2) to TRBJ2-5, with a weak D call TRBD2 (7 bases). Input material: peripheral blood. The CDR3 region is CASKNRGGPQETQYF. The CDR3 DNA reads TGTGCCAGCAAGAATAGGGGGGGCCCTCAAGAGACCCAGTACTTC.